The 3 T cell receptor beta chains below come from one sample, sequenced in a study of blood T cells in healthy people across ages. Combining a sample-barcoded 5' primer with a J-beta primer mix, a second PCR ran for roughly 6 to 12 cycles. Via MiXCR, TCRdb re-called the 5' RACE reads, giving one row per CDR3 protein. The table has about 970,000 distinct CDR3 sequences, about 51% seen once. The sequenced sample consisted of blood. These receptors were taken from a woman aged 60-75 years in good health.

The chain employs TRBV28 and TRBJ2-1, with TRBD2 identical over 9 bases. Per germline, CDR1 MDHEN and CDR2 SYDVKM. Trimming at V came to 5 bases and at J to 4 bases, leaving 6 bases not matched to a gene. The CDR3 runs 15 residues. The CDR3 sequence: CASSPEREVYNEQFF. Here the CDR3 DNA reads TGTGCCAGCAGTCCCGAGCGGGAGGTATACAATGAGCAGTTCTTC.

As DNA, the CDR3 is TGTGCCAGCACCGCGACGGCTTCGGGGAATGAGCAGTTCTTC. It is translated as CASTATASGNEQFF. J is TRBJ2-1 and V is TRBV27; D might be TRBD2 (5 bases). V was pared by 7 bases and J by 7 bases, with 17 bases between. The CDR3 consists of 14 residues. Per the germline V gene, CDR1 is MNHEY and CDR2 is SMNVEV (reference sequence).

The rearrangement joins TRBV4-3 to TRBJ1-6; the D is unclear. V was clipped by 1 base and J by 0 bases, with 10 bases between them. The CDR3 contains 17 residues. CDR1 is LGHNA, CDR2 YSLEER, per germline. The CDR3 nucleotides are TGCGCCAGCAGCCAAGGCACAGCTAGCTCCTATAATTCACCCCTCCACTTT. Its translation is CASSQGTASSYNSPLHF.